One and the same sample provided the 6 T cell receptor beta chains below, sequenced in a study of shared clonotypes between healthy human individuals. The protocol was immunoSEQ multiplex PCR, while the TCRdb copy is restricted to in-frame clones and leaves out a portion. The table lists more than 400,000 clones, 90% to 96% of them singletons. Sequenced sample: naive CD4+ T cells sorted from blood. Subset reported: CD45RA+ positively selected. The receptors derive from a woman in her twenties or thirties in good health.

The chain couples TRBV6-5 to TRBJ2-7; 8 positions agree with TRBD1. The J segment lost 3 bases and the V segment lost 0 bases, leaving 1 base of the junction unmatched. Germline V CDR1 and CDR2: MNHEY, SVGAGI. The CDR3 is 14 amino acids. The CDR3 region has the DNA TGTGCCAGCAGTTACTCGACAGGGGACTACGAGCAGTACTTC. Its protein is CASSYSTGDYEQYF.

V is TRBV9 and J is TRBJ1-1, with D perhaps matching TRBD1 (6 bases). Trimming removed 3 bases from V and 7 bases from J, with 13 bases in between. The germline V gene has CDR1 SGDLS and CDR2 YYNGEE. CDR3 length equals 13 residues. CDR3 coding DNA: TGTGCCAGCAGCGCAGGGGCAGGCCGTGAAGCTTTCTTT. It yields the protein CASSAGAGREAFF.

The chain is built from TRBV10-3 and TRBJ2-7, with D unclear. V lost 6 bases to trimming and J lost 4 bases, with 10 bases between them. Germline CDR1 ENHRY, CDR2 SYGVKD. This CDR3 is built from 12 residues. DNA of the CDR3: TGTGCCATCAGCGACGTCGCTTACGAGCAGTACTTC. Protein product: CAISDVAYEQYF.

The chain has TRBV7-3 and TRBJ1-5; 8 nucleotides match TRBD1. J gave up 4 bases and V 5 bases, and 7 bases lay outside the gene matches. The CDR3 loop spans 15 amino acids. Germline V gene lookup returns CDR1 SGHTA and CDR2 FQGTGA. The DNA for the CDR3 is TGTGCCAGCAGCCGCGGACAGGGCTTTAATCAGCCCCAGCATTTT. It encodes CASSRGQGFNQPQHF.

This clone was recorded once. The V gene is TRBV27, the J gene TRBJ2-7; D is unclear. CDR3 length: 11 amino acids. Looked up from germline, CDR1 is MNHEY and CDR2 is SMNVEV (reference sequence). Between the trimmed V and J ends, which lost 1 base and 6 bases, there was a span of 4 bases. CDR3 region: CASSLYGEQYF. The CDR3 DNA sequence: TGTGCCAGCAGTTTATATGGCGAGCAGTACTTC.

This sequence joins TRBV29-1 and TRBJ2-7, with TRBD2 identical over 10 bases. With V trimmed by 2 bases and J by 5 bases, 6 bases remained unmatched. This CDR3 is built from 14 residues. Germline CDR1 is SQVTM and CDR2 is ANQGSEA. CDR3 DNA: TGCAGCGTTGAATCAGCTAGCGGGAGCGACGAGCAGTACTTC. It is translated as CSVESASGSDEQYF.